This T cell receptor beta chain emerged from a study of T cells after somatic rescue of genetic block. Repertoires were generated with immunoSEQ multiplex PCR, while TCRdb's copy carries only in-frame clones and drops some. The data show roughly 92,000 clones, with 85% to 90% seen just once and approximately 1.5% held by the top ten. The germline CDR1 and CDR2 sequences are MNHEY and SVGAGI. V dropped 6 bases and J dropped 5; count of bases not matched to a gene: 11. CDR3 length: 15 amino acids. This sequence joins TRBV6-5 and TRBJ1-1; TRBD1 agrees at 8 bases. The sample was peripheral blood mononuclear cells (PBMCs). This TCR was sampled from a woman between 18 and 30 years old. Here the CDR3 DNA reads TGTGCCAGCAGCGCCCGAAACAGGGGGTGGACTGAAGCTTTCTTT. It translates to CASSARNRGWTEAFF.